This T cell receptor beta chain originates from a study of blood T cell repertoires in COVID-19. Unmatched junction bases numbered 9, after V lost 4 bases and J lost 3 bases. The CDR3 length is 16 residues. Per germline, CDR1 SGHKS and CDR2 YYEKEE (reference sequence). Sequencing used immunoSEQ multiplex PCR; TCRdb keeps in-frame clones, though not all of them. The sample holds tens of thousands of clones, 60% to 85% seen once. A single count supports this clone. This receptor was taken from a human donor in a cohort sampled during active COVID-19. This sequence joins TRBV5-5 and TRBJ1-1; 10 nucleotides align to TRBD1. Sequencing used peripheral blood. The CDR3 reads CASSLGTGAGYTEAFF. Here the CDR3 DNA reads TGTGCCAGCAGCCTAGGGACAGGGGCAGGATACACTGAAGCTTTCTTT.